This T cell receptor (beta chain) emerged from a study of blood T cell repertoires in COVID-19. Looking at the study overall: Acute and convalescent COVID-19 specimens originated in the United States, Italy and Spain. T cells, B-cell-depleted T cells, or PBMCs provided the cDNA or gDNA that served as material.

The CDR3 contains 14 residues. From germline, CDR1 is MNHNY and CDR2 SVGAGI (reference sequence). V lost 8 bases and J lost 6; bases outside the gene matches: 13. The participants were between 18 and 89 years old and came from roughly 24 US areas. In the study's own analysis: Reference gene primer amplification in the assay estimated nucleated cell counts. TCRdb's copy holds only in-frame clones and misses some; the assay was immunoSEQ multiplex PCR. For V, J and clone size, that table is used; D and trimming come from the DNA. The table records about 310,000 clones, around 89% of them present only once.

Material: PBMCs or T cells enriched from blood (not recorded which). The genes are TRBV6-6 and TRBJ2-7; 7 nucleotides agree with TRBD2. The sequence was collected from a woman aged 18-29 years with acute COVID-19. The CDR3 loop reads CASLPGEGLGEQYF. CDR3 bases: TGTGCCAGCTTACCCGGGGAGGGCCTTGGCGAGCAGTACTTC.